A single sample gave rise to the 23 T cell receptor beta chains below, sequenced in a study of blood T cell repertoires in COVID-19. The assay was immunoSEQ multiplex PCR, and TCRdb's table has in-frame clones only and misses some. The table records some 400,000 clones, roughly nine tenths of them present only once. The specimen sequenced was PBMCs or T cells enriched from blood (not recorded which). Every receptor here comes from a woman between 40 and 55 years old who had been exposed to COVID-19.

This sequence joins TRBV6-5 and TRBJ2-7, with D perhaps TRBD2 (5 bases). CDR1 MNHEY and CDR2 SVGAGI come from the germline V gene. V was pared by 6 bases and J by 4 bases, with 10 bases between. The CDR3 extends over 12 amino acids. The CDR3 spells CASSASGYEQYF. The CDR3 DNA sequence: TGTGCCAGCAGCGCCTCGGGGTACGAGCAGTACTTC.

The rearrangement uses TRBV5-6 and TRBJ2-7; the D is unclear. The V gene's germline CDR1 is SGHDT and CDR2 YYEEEE. This CDR3 has 15 amino acids. The V gene lost 0 bases and the J gene lost 3 bases, with 13 bases spanning the gap. The CDR3 region is CASSLGQRTLYEQYF. As DNA, the CDR3 is TGTGCCAGCAGCTTGGGGCAGCGAACCCTCTACGAGCAGTACTTC.

J is TRBJ1-4 and V is TRBV25-1, with TRBD1 as a possible D gene (6 bases). V lost 6 bases and J lost 8, with 16 bases in between. The CDR3 spans 14 residues. The V gene's germline CDR1 is MGHDK and CDR2 SYGVNS. In DNA, the CDR3 is TGTGCCAGCAGACTAGGGGGGGTTCGGGAAAAACTGTTTTTT. Its translation: CASRLGGVREKLFF.

The V and J genes are TRBV6-2 or TRBV6-3 and TRBJ2-1; the match to TRBD2 covers 13 bases. The CDR3 sequence is 16 residues long. Germline CDR1 MNHEY, CDR2 SVGEGT. Trimming removed 4 bases from V and 7 bases from J; junction bases left unmatched: 7. CDR3 nucleotide sequence: TGTGCCAGCAGTTTCACCGGGACTAGCGGGAAAAATGAGCAGTTCTTC. It translates to CASSFTGTSGKNEQFF.

This chain joins TRBV6-2 or TRBV6-3 and TRBJ2-1, with D uncertain. CDR3 length: 12 residues. The germline CDR1 and CDR2 sequences are MNHEY and SVGEGT. The ends were cut back, 5 bases at V and 5 bases at J, with 7 bases in the middle. This chain's CDR3 is CASSPSDNEQFF. In nucleotides, the CDR3 is TGTGCCAGCAGTCCCAGCGACAATGAGCAGTTCTTC.

The V and J genes are TRBV7-3 and TRBJ2-1, with 9 bases matching TRBD1. With 5 bases clipped from V and 14 bases from J, the junction kept 7 bases outside the gene matches. Germline CDR1 is SGHTA and CDR2 is FQGTGA. The CDR3 has 12 residues. The CDR3 region is CASSQPGQGKFF. As DNA, the CDR3 is TGTGCCAGCAGCCAACCGGGACAGGGAAAGTTCTTC.

This clone was recorded once. The CDR3 DNA follows: TGTGCCAGCAGCTCTAAGCTAGCAACTAATGAAAAACTGTTTTTT. Translation: CASSSKLATNEKLFF. V is TRBV7-9 and J is TRBJ1-4; no clear D. Germline V gene data show CDR1 as SEHNR and CDR2 as FQNEAQ (reference sequence). Trimming took 4 bases from V and 0 from J, leaving 9 bases between them. The CDR3 consists of 15 residues.

The J gene is TRBJ1-1, the V gene TRBV19, with TRBD1 identical over 8 bases. The trim removed 4 bases at V and 4 bases at J, leaving 11 bases unmatched. Germline V CDR1 and CDR2: LNHDA, SQIVND (reference sequence). This CDR3 has 16 residues. CDR3 in DNA: TGTGCCAGTAGTAGTCGGACAGGGAATCCTGGCACTGAAGCTTTCTTT. The encoded protein is CASSSRTGNPGTEAFF.

This chain joins TRBV10-2 and TRBJ1-5; D possibly corresponds to TRBD1 (5 bases). The germline gives CDR1 WSHSY, CDR2 SAAADI. The V gene lost 0 bases and the J gene lost 4 bases, with 13 bases spanning the gap. The CDR3 runs 16 residues. The DNA for the CDR3 is TGCGCCAGCAGTGAGTCCGGGGGTGCCCGGAATCAGCCCCAGCATTTT. It codes for CASSESGGARNQPQHF.

The V gene is TRBV2, the J gene TRBJ1-5; D not certain. V was cut by 4 bases and J by 4 bases, with 11 bases left in between. Germline V gene sequence: CDR1 SNHLY, CDR2 FYNNEI. The CDR3 loop spans 14 amino acids. DNA of the CDR3: TGTGCCAGCAGTGTGGGCCGGCAAAATCAGCCCCAGCATTTT. The encoded protein is CASSVGRQNQPQHF.

DNA for the CDR3: TGTGCCAGCAGCTCACCCCCTTCAGGGGGGCGATACAATGAGCAGTTCTTC. Translation: CASSSPPSGGRYNEQFF. J is TRBJ2-1 and V is TRBV11-3; weak D call: TRBD1 (7 bases). CDR3 length: 17 amino acids. Per the germline V gene, CDR1 is SGHNT and CDR2 is YENEEA. Trimming pared 4 bases from V and 4 bases from J, leaving 20 bases between.

The chain couples TRBV5-1 to TRBJ2-3, with 8 bases lining up with TRBD1. There are 15 residues in the CDR3. Trimming at V came to 4 bases and at J to 5 bases, leaving 9 bases not matched to a gene. Germline V lookup: CDR1 SGHRS, CDR2 YFSETQ. DNA of the CDR3: TGCGCCAGCAGCCCGCAGGGGGCGCAGAAAGATACGCAGTATTTT. This codes for CASSPQGAQKDTQYF. Looking up the rest from reference TRBV5-1 and TRBJ2-3 gives the full variable domain: KAGVTQTPRYLIKTRGQQVTLSCSPISGHRSVSWYQQTPGQGLQFLFEYFSETQRNKGNFPGRFSGRQFSNSRSEMNVSTLELGDSALYLCASSPQGAQKDTQYFGPGTRLTVL.

The rearrangement links TRBV9 to TRBJ1-4, with 9 bases matching TRBD1. The CDR3 is 16 residues long. Germline loops: CDR1 SGDLS, CDR2 YYNGEE. V shed 2 bases and J 8 bases; nucleotides not matched to a gene: 10. CDR3 DNA: TGTGCCAGCAGCGTGGGGGACAGGGCATTGGGAGAAAAACTGTTTTTT. Translating it yields CASSVGDRALGEKLFF.

CDR3 protein: CATSRSLETYEQYF. The CDR3, as DNA: TGTGCCACCAGCAGGAGTCTAGAAACCTACGAGCAGTACTTC. V and J are TRBV15 and TRBJ2-7; no firm D call. The CDR3 runs 14 residues. Germline CDR1 LNHNV, CDR2 YYDKDF (reference sequence). The V gene lost 3 bases and the J gene lost 2 bases, with 11 bases spanning the gap.

This clone showed up just a few times. J is TRBJ2-7 and V is TRBV7-9; 7 bases match TRBD2. The ends lost 3 bases at V and 3 bases at J; junction bases unmatched: 5. The CDR3 spans 14 residues. Germline CDR1 and CDR2: SEHNR and FQNEAQ (reference sequence). The CDR3 bases are TGTGCCAGCAGCTTGGGGGGGTATAGCTACGAGCAGTACTTC. It translates to CASSLGGYSYEQYF.

The chain combines TRBV12-3 or TRBV12-4 with TRBJ1-5; a weak D match, TRBD1 (6 bases). CDR3 length equals 13 residues. Trimming shortened V by 6 bases and J by 4 bases, and 10 bases separated the two germline ends. The CDR3 sequence: CASSRGANQPQHF. In DNA form, the CDR3 reads TGTGCCAGCAGCAGGGGAGCAAATCAGCCCCAGCATTTT.

The CDR3: CAWEGTFQETQYF. DNA of the CDR3: TGTGCCTGGGAGGGGACATTCCAAGAGACCCAGTACTTC. The chain recombines TRBV30 with TRBJ2-5, with D possibly being TRBD1 (6 bases). With 5 bases removed from V and 1 base from J, the gap between germline ends came to 11 bases. Germline V CDR1 and CDR2: GTSNPN, SVGIG (reference sequence). This CDR3 contains 13 residues.

This rearrangement joins TRBV7-3 to TRBJ2-3; the match to TRBD2 covers 9 bases. Germline assignment: CDR1 SGHTA and CDR2 FQGTGA. The CDR3 contains 15 residues. Germline trimming cut 1 base from V and 4 bases from J; bases unmatched to any gene: 3. CDR3 residues: CASSLKAGGPDTQYF. The CDR3 nucleotides read TGTGCCAGCAGCTTAAAAGCGGGAGGACCAGATACGCAGTATTTT. Looking up the rest from reference TRBV7-3 and TRBJ2-3 gives the full variable domain: GAGVSQTPSNKVTEKGKYVELRCDPISGHTALYWYRQSLGQGPEFLIYFQGTGAADDSGLPNDRFFAVRPEGSVSTLKIQRTERGDSAVYLCASSLKAGGPDTQYFGPGTRLTVL.

The CDR3 coding sequence is TGTGCCAGTAGTACAGGGGGCGATTTGGACGAGCAGTACTTC. This translates into CASSTGGDLDEQYF. The chain combines TRBV19 with TRBJ2-7; 8 bases are shared with TRBD1. From germline, CDR1 is LNHDA and CDR2 SQIVND (reference sequence). V was pared by 4 bases and J by 5 bases, with 7 bases of the junction left unmatched. The CDR3 consists of 14 residues.

The rearrangement joins TRBV10-2 to TRBJ1-1, with D possibly TRBD1 on 6 matching bases. This CDR3 is 14 amino acids long. V was pared by 5 bases and J by 2 bases, with 12 bases between. CDR1 and CDR2 (germline): WSHSY, SAAADI. Written as DNA, the CDR3 is TGCGCCAGCAGTAAAACAGGGAGAAACACTGAAGCTTTCTTT. This codes for CASSKTGRNTEAFF.

The chain employs TRBV9 and TRBJ2-3; TRBD2 matches at 12 bases. With V trimmed by 5 bases and J by 5 bases, 6 bases remained unmatched. The germline CDR1 and CDR2 sequences are SGDLS and YYNGEE. This CDR3 is built from 15 residues. The CDR3 DNA reads as TGTGCCAGCAGTGCGACTAGCGGGAGACAAGATACGCAGTATTTT. Its translation is CASSATSGRQDTQYF.

This chain joins TRBV29-1 and TRBJ1-1; TRBD1 is a possible D gene (6 bases). Per the germline V gene, CDR1 is SQVTM and CDR2 is ANQGSEA. Deletions cut 7 bases from V and 5 bases from J, with 17 bases between. The CDR3 is made up of 13 amino acids. The CDR3 DNA sequence: TGCAGCGCCCGGGAGGGGGGGCGAACTGAAGCTTTCTTT. It codes for CSAREGGRTEAFF.

The chain combines TRBV19 with TRBJ2-2; TRBD1 matches 7 bases. The V gene end was trimmed by 8 bases and the J gene end by 3 bases; junction bases not matched to a gene: 6. This CDR3 comprises 14 residues. Per germline, CDR1 LNHDA and CDR2 SQIVND (reference sequence). CDR3: CASGDSPYTGELFF. The DNA for the CDR3 is TGTGCCAGTGGGGACAGCCCCTACACCGGGGAGCTGTTTTTT.